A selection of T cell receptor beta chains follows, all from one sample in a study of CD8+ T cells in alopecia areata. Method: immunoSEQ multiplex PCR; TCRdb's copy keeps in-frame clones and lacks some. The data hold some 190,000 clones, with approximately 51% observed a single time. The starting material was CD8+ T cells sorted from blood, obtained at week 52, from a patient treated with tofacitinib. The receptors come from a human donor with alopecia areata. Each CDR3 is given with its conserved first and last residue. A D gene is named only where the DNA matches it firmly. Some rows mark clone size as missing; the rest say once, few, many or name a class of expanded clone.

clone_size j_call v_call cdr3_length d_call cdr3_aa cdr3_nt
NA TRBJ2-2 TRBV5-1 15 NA CASSLNRERAGELFF TGCGCCAGCAGCCTGAACAGGGAGAGGGCCGGGGAGCTGTTTTTT
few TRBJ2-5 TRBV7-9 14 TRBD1 CASSLGQGFETQYF TGTGCCAGCAGCTTAGGACAGGGTTTTGAGACCCAGTACTTC
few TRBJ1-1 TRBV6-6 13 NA CASSYKENTEAFF TGTGCCAGCAGTTACAAAGAGAACACTGAAGCTTTCTTT
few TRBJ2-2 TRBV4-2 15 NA CASSQRAGNTGELFF TGTGCCAGCAGCCAACGGGCGGGGAACACCGGGGAGCTGTTTTTT
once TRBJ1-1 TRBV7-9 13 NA CASSRGPNTEAFF TGTGCCAGCAGCCGCGGTCCGAACACTGAAGCTTTCTTT
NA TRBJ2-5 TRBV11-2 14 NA CASKGGGADGAQYF TGTGCCAGCAAGGGGGGTGGGGCCGACGGGGCCCAGTACTTC
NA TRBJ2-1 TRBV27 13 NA CASSAWDPHEQFF TGTGCCAGCAGCGCTTGGGATCCCCATGAGCAGTTCTTC
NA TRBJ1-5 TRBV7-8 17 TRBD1 CASSRDRGRSSNQPQHF TGTGCCAGCAGTCGGGACAGGGGGCGGTCAAGCAATCAGCCCCAGCATTTT
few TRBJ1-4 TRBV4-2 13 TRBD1 CASSQAQGGKLFF TGTGCCAGCAGCCAGGCACAGGGGGGAAAACTGTTTTTT
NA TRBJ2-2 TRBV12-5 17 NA CASGLTGLASNTGELFF TGTGCTAGTGGTTTGACCGGACTGGCCTCGAACACCGGGGAGCTGTTTTTT
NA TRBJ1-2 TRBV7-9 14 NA CASTVSGRDYGYTF TGTGCCAGCACCGTGAGTGGGCGGGACTATGGCTACACCTTC
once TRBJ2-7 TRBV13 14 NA CASSLNLQVYEQYF TGTGCCAGCAGCTTAAACCTACAGGTATACGAGCAGTACTTC
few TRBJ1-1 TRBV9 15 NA CASSAEPGPNTEAFF TGTGCCAGCAGCGCCGAACCGGGACCCAACACTGAAGCTTTCTTT
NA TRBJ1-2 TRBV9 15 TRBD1 CASSVHRDRGYGYTF TGTGCCAGCAGCGTCCACCGGGACAGGGGCTATGGCTACACCTTC
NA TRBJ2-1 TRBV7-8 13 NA CASAQDFYNEQFF TGTGCCAGCGCGCAAGACTTCTACAATGAGCAGTTCTTC
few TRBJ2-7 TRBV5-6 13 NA CASSPTNSYEQYF TGTGCCAGCAGCCCTACAAACTCCTACGAGCAGTACTTC
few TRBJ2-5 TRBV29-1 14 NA CSVSSGTIKETQYF TGCAGCGTTTCTTCCGGGACAATTAAGGAGACCCAGTACTTC
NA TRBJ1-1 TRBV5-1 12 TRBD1 CASSLQGAEAFF TGCGCCAGCAGCTTACAGGGGGCTGAAGCTTTCTTT
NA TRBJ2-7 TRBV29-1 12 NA CSVDEGTYEQYF TGCAGCGTTGACGAAGGTACCTACGAGCAGTACTTC
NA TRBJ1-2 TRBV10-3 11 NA CAISDTRGYTF TGTGCCATCAGTGATACAAGGGGCTACACCTTC
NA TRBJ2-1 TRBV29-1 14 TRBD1 CSVEGADRDNEQFF TGCAGCGTCGAGGGGGCCGACAGGGACAATGAGCAGTTCTTC
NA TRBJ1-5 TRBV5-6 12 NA CASSSYDQPQHF TGTGCCAGCAGCTCATACGATCAGCCCCAGCATTTT
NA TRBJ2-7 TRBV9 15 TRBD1 CASSPRDSDGYEQYF TGTGCCAGCAGCCCCCGGGACAGCGACGGCTACGAGCAGTACTTC
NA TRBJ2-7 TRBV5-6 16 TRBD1 CASSRTTGGQTYEQYF TGTGCCAGCAGCCGTACGACAGGGGGCCAAACCTACGAGCAGTACTTC
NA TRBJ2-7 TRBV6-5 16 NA CASSYSGTNDDYEQYF TGTGCCAGCAGTTACTCGGGGACAAACGACGACTACGAGCAGTACTTC
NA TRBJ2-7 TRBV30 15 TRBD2 CAWSVTSGGPYEQYF TGTGCCTGGAGTGTAACTAGCGGGGGGCCCTACGAGCAGTACTTC
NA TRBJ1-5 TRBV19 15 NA CASSIEQFSNQPQHF TGTGCCAGTAGTATAGAACAGTTTAGCAATCAGCCCCAGCATTTT
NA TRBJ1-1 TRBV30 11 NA CAWSVGGRAFF TGTGCCTGGAGTGTCGGGGGGAGAGCTTTCTTT
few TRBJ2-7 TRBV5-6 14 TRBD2 CASSTGTTTYEQYF TGTGCCAGCAGCACCGGGACTACGACCTACGAGCAGTACTTC
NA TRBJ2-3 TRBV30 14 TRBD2 CAWSLSGGADTQYF TGTGCCTGGAGTCTTAGCGGGGGGGCTGATACGCAGTATTTT
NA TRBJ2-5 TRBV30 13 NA CAWDGGLIETQYF TGTGCCTGGGATGGGGGGTTAATTGAGACCCAGTACTTC
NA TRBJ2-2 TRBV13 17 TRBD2 CASSLGLALAGPGELFF TGTGCCAGCAGCTTAGGCCTCGCCCTAGCGGGACCCGGGGAGCTGTTTTTT
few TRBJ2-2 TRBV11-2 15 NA CASSLVGRLTGELFF TGTGCCAGCAGCTTAGTAGGCAGACTCACCGGGGAGCTGTTTTTT
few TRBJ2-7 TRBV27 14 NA CASSPLGGSYEQYF TGTGCCAGCAGTCCCCTGGGGGGTTCCTACGAGCAGTACTTC
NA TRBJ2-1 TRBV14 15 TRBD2 CASSQVAGGHNEQFF TGTGCCAGCAGCCAAGTAGCGGGGGGGCACAATGAGCAGTTCTTC
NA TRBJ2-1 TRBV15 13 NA CATSANRADEQFF TGTGCCACCAGCGCTAACAGGGCGGATGAGCAGTTCTTC
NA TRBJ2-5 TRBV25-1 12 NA CASTSPGETQYF TGTGCCAGCACCTCCCCTGGGGAGACCCAGTACTTC
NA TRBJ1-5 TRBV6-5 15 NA CASSPDGNSNQPQHF TGTGCCAGCAGCCCGGACGGGAATAGCAATCAGCCCCAGCATTTT